This is a list of T cell receptor beta chains from one sample in a study of blood T cell repertoires in COVID-19. The repertoire was sequenced with immunoSEQ multiplex PCR; TCRdb's copy has only in-frame clones and lacks some. The sample holds some 270,000 clones, 80% to 85% seen once. Sequenced sample: peripheral blood. The origin of the receptors is a person in their 70s with COVID-19, enrolled during active disease. Each CDR3 is given with its conserved first and last residue. The D gene is left open where the match is weak. Only some rows state a clone size, as once, few, many or a class for expanded clones.

v_gene,abundance,d_gene,j_gene,CDR3aa,CDR3nt
TRBV12-5,NA,NA,TRBJ1-5,CASAPPRQPQHF,TGTGCTAGTGCCCCCCCCAGGCAGCCCCAGCATTTT
TRBV30,NA,NA,TRBJ2-7,CAGTQGGRAEQYF,TGTGCCGGGACCCAGGGGGGACGAGCAGAGCAGTACTTC
TRBV11-1,NA,NA,TRBJ1-2,CASSPDRSGGYGYTF,TGTGCCAGCAGCCCCGACCGGTCCGGGGGCTATGGCTACACCTTC
TRBV7-2,NA,NA,TRBJ2-7,CASSFRTEPYYEQYF,TGTGCCAGCAGCTTTCGGACAGAGCCCTACTACGAGCAGTACTTC
TRBV5-1,once,TRBD1,TRBJ2-1,CASSLASGGGNNEQFF,TGCGCCAGCAGCTTGGCCTCAGGGGGCGGGAACAATGAGCAGTTCTTC
TRBV28,NA,NA,TRBJ2-7,CASSPPGDAYEQYF,TGTGCCAGCAGTCCCCCGGGGGATGCCTACGAGCAGTACTTC
TRBV3-1/TRBV3-2,NA,TRBD1,TRBJ1-1,CASSQVSAGQGRSFF,TGTGCCAGCAGCCAAGTTTCGGCGGGACAGGGACGGTCTTTCTTT
TRBV3-1/TRBV3-2,NA,NA,TRBJ2-2,CASSQMRAGEAGELFF,TGTGCCAGCAGCCAGATGAGGGCTGGGGAGGCCGGGGAGCTGTTTTTT
TRBV28,NA,NA,TRBJ1-3,CASSLTSAVIYF,TGTGCCAGCAGTTTAACCTCGGCGGTCATATATTTT
TRBV7-9,NA,NA,TRBJ1-2,CASSLHPRRANYGYTF,TGTGCCAGCAGCTTACACCCCCGCAGGGCTAACTATGGCTACACCTTC
TRBV21-1,NA,NA,TRBJ2-4,CASSRPKWSGGQDIQYF,TGTGCCAGCAGCAGGCCCAAATGGAGCGGGGGCCAGGACATTCAGTACTTC
TRBV30,NA,NA,TRBJ2-7,CAWSPAQGIAYEQYF,TGTGCCTGGAGTCCCGCCCAGGGAATCGCCTACGAGCAGTACTTC
TRBV2,NA,TRBD1,TRBJ1-4,CAAGESGTDNEKLFF,TGTGCCGCAGGAGAATCCGGGACAGATAATGAAAAACTGTTTTTT
TRBV6-5,NA,NA,TRBJ1-1,CASSYLTTNTEAFF,TGTGCCAGCAGTTACCTCACAACGAACACTGAAGCTTTCTTT
TRBV14,once,TRBD2,TRBJ2-3,CASTTSGLFTDTQYF,TGTGCCAGCACCACTTCGGGACTATTCACAGATACGCAGTATTTT
TRBV6-5,NA,TRBD1,TRBJ1-5,CASNSQGARGPQHF,TGTGCCAGCAACTCACAGGGGGCCCGGGGGCCCCAGCATTTT
TRBV28,NA,NA,TRBJ2-5,CASGVWGGRGETQYF,TGTGCCAGCGGAGTTTGGGGGGGGCGCGGGGAGACCCAGTACTTC
TRBV5-1,once,NA,TRBJ2-5,CASRPFSRDFETQYF,TGCGCCAGCAGGCCCTTCTCCCGGGACTTTGAGACCCAGTACTTC
TRBV7-2,NA,NA,TRBJ2-2,CASSLARPGELFF,TGTGCCAGCAGCTTAGCGCGTCCCGGGGAGCTGTTTTTT
TRBV5-5,NA,NA,TRBJ1-6,CASSLGGGRGNSPLHF,TGTGCCAGCAGCTTGGGGGGCGGCAGGGGCAATTCACCCCTCCACTTT
TRBV6-5,NA,TRBD1,TRBJ2-1,CASNTGGKRNEQFF,TGTGCCAGCAATACAGGGGGCAAAAGGAATGAGCAGTTCTTC
TRBV11-2,NA,NA,TRBJ1-2,CASSLDRGAHYGYTF,TGTGCCAGCAGCTTAGATCGGGGGGCCCACTATGGCTACACCTTC
TRBV28,NA,TRBD1,TRBJ1-5,CASTGTGRYQPQHF,TGTGCCTCCACCGGGACAGGGCGTTATCAGCCCCAGCATTTT
TRBV15,NA,NA,TRBJ1-5,CATSRDRIGRGPQHF,TGTGCCACCAGCAGAGATCGAATAGGCCGGGGGCCCCAGCATTTT
TRBV5-4,NA,NA,TRBJ1-4,CASSLEAAGEKLFF,TGTGCCAGCAGCTTGGAGGCAGCGGGTGAAAAACTGTTTTTT
TRBV5-6,NA,NA,TRBJ2-3,CASILQGTDTQYF,TGTGCCAGCATCCTACAGGGAACAGATACGCAGTATTTT
TRBV11-2,NA,NA,TRBJ2-3,CASRLLAWGDTQYF,TGTGCCAGCAGATTACTAGCCTGGGGAGATACGCAGTATTTT
TRBV11-2,NA,NA,TRBJ2-1,CASSTTGTRLTNSYNEQFF,TGTGCCAGCAGCACCACAGGGACCCGACTCACAAACTCCTACAATGAGCAGTTCTTC
TRBV19,once,NA,TRBJ1-2,CASSIDRLVTARGGYTF,TGTGCCAGTAGTATAGATCGTCTGGTGACGGCAAGGGGTGGCTACACCTTC